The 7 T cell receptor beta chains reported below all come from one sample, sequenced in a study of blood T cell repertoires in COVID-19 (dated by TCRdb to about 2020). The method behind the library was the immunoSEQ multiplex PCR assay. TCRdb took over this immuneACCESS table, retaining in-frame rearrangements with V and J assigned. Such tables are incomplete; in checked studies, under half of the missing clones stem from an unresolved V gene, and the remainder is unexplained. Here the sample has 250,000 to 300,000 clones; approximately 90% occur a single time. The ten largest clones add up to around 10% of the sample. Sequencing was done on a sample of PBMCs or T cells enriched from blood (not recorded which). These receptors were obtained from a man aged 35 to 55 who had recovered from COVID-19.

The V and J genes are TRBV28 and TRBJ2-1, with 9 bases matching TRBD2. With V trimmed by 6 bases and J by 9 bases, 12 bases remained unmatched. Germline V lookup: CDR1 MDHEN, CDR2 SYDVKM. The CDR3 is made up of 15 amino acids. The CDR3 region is CASRYSGSGHGEQFF. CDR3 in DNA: TGTGCCAGCAGATATAGCGGGAGTGGTCACGGTGAGCAGTTCTTC.

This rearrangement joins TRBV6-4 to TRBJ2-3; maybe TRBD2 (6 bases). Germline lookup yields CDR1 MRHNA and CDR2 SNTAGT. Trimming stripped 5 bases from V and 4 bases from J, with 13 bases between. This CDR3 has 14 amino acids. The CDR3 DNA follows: TGTGCCAGCAGTTATACGGGAGTGGCAGATACGCAGTATTTT. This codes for CASSYTGVADTQYF.

The CDR3 loop reads CASTPTGGYDQPQHF. CDR3 coding DNA: TGTGCCAGCACCCCGACAGGGGGCTACGATCAGCCCCAGCATTTT. V is TRBV28 and J is TRBJ1-5, with 10 bases lining up with TRBD1. The CDR3 is made up of 15 amino acids. Germline V gene lookup returns CDR1 MDHEN and CDR2 SYDVKM. V was clipped by 7 bases and J by 5 bases; unmatched bases: 8.

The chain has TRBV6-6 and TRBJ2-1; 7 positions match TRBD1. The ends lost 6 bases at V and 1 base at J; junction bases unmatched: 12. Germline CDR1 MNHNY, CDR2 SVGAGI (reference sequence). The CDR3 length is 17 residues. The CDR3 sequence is CASSRAPGQISYNEQFF. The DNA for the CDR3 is TGTGCCAGCAGCCGAGCCCCGGGACAGATTTCCTACAATGAGCAGTTCTTC.

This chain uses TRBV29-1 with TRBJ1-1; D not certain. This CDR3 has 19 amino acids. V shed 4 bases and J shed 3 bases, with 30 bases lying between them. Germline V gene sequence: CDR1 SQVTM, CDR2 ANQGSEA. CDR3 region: CSVATQSEDAGLGDTEAFF. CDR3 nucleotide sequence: TGCAGCGTTGCTACACAATCGGAGGATGCAGGCCTCGGGGACACTGAAGCTTTCTTT.

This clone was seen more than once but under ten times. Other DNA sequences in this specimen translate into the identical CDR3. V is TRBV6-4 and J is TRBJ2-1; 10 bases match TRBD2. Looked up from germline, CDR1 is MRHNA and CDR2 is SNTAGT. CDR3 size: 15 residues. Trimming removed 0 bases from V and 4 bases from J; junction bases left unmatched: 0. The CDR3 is CASSDSAGGYNEQFF. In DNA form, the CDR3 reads TGTGCCAGCAGTGACTCAGCGGGAGGGTACAATGAGCAGTTCTTC.

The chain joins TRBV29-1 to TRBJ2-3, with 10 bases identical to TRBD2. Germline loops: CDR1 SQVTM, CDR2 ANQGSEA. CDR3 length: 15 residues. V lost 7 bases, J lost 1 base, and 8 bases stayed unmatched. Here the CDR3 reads CSATVTSGGTDTQYF. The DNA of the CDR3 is TGCAGCGCGACCGTTACTAGCGGGGGCACAGATACGCAGTATTTT.